This paragraph reports one T cell receptor (beta chain). Its antigen remains unknown. The sample comes from a study of T cell repertoires in cytomegalovirus infection. Overall study context: Public TCR beta signatures provided an indication of both CMV infection and a matching HLA type.

V lost 2 bases and J lost 7, with 11 bases in between. This CDR3 comprises 13 residues. TCRdb passed the reads through MiXCR, listing each CDR3 protein once. Found here are about 400,000 distinct CDR3 sequences, around a sixth of them singletons; the top ten hold roughly 8.7%. Study-level points and caveats: Summed public TCR beta family frequency identified CMV carriers bearing the relevant HLA. The ex vivo response was dominated by HLA-C-restricted CMV-specific TCR beta clonotypes.

The receptor was derived from a human donor in good health (CMV status not recorded). Some clones in this sample may be carry-over from other donors' samples. The sample taken for sequencing was PBMCs. The rearrangement uses TRBV12-3 or TRBV12-4 and TRBJ1-1; TRBD1 is a possible D gene (5 bases). The CDR3 sequence: CASSLRGTGEAFF. The CDR3 DNA reads as TGTGCCAGCAGTTTACGGGGTACAGGTGAAGCTTTCTTT.